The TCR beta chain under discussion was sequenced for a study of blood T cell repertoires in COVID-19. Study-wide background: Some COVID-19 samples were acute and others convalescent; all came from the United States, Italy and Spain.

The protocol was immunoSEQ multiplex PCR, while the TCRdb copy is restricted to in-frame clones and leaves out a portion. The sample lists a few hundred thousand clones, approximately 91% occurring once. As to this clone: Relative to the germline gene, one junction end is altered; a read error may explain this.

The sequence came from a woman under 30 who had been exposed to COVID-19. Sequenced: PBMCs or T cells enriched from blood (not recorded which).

Written as DNA, the CDR3 is TGTGCCAGCAGCGTAGCGTGGACTTCTTCAGATACGCAGTATTTT. Translating gives CASSVAWTSSDTQYF. The chain links TRBV7-2 to TRBJ2-3, with D perhaps matching TRBD2 (5 bases). The CDR3 has 15 amino acids. Germline V gene lookup returns CDR1 SGHTA and CDR2 FQGNSA.